Described below is a single T cell receptor beta chain sequence and its context. The record originates from a study of shared clonotypes between healthy human individuals. Germline V gives CDR1 MDHEN, CDR2 SYDVKM. Trimming shortened V by 4 bases and J by 3 bases, and 22 bases separated the two germline ends. The CDR3 is 17 residues long. Here immunoSEQ multiplex PCR was the method, and the copy in TCRdb shows in-frame clones only, minus some. The profile shows under 1 million clones, 80% to 95% of them singletons. The naive CD8 subset, CD45RO-negative cells positively selected for CCR7, excluded terminally differentiated effector memory CD45RA+ cells.

Sequencing was done on a sample of naive CD8+ T cells sorted from blood. The source is a man aged 30 to 45 in good health. The chain couples TRBV28 to TRBJ2-7; D assignment may be TRBD1 or TRBD2 (5 bases each). The CDR3 DNA sequence: TGTGCCAGCAGTTATACTCCGAGGGGACCTGATGGCTACGAGCAGTACTTC. This codes for CASSYTPRGPDGYEQYF.